Presented here are 4 T cell receptor beta chains from one specimen sequenced in a study of shared clonotypes between healthy human individuals. Assay used: immunoSEQ multiplex PCR; TCRdb lists only in-frame clones, some missing. The sample lists about 980,000 clones, about 80% occurring once. The sample taken for sequencing was memory CD4+ T cells sorted from blood. Subset in this sample: CD45RA-negative fraction. The receptors shown here come from a man aged 18 to 30 in good health.

The CDR3 nucleotides read TGTGCCAGCGATGCAGGACCTGGCTTTGGCTACACCTTC. It translates to CASDAGPGFGYTF. The chain employs TRBV28 and TRBJ1-2; no reliable D call. Germline V gene data show CDR1 as MDHEN and CDR2 as SYDVKM. V gave up 8 bases and J gave up 7 bases, with 17 bases separating them. CDR3 length equals 13 residues.

The chain has TRBV7-2 and TRBJ2-7, with 8 bases aligning to TRBD1. The CDR3 sequence is 14 residues long. With V trimmed by 4 bases and J by 5 bases, 7 bases remained unmatched. Germline V gene data show CDR1 as SGHTA and CDR2 as FQGNSA. CDR3 in DNA: TGTGCCAGCAGCTCCCGACAGGGGAAGGACGAGCAGTACTTC. It specifies CASSSRQGKDEQYF.

This chain connects TRBV6-6 to TRBJ1-2, with D possibly being TRBD1 (6 bases). The CDR3 length is 16 residues. V was pared by 5 bases and J by 8 bases, with 24 bases between. Germline assignment: CDR1 MNHNY and CDR2 SVGAGI (reference sequence). The CDR3: CASSPFGGLLSRGYTF. The DNA of the CDR3 is TGTGCCAGCAGTCCCTTCGGGGGGCTGCTCTCTCGAGGCTACACCTTC.

The CDR3 region is CASSITFGEQYF. The DNA of the CDR3 is TGTGCCAGTAGTATTACCTTCGGCGAGCAGTACTTC. The chain has TRBV19 and TRBJ2-7; D gene uncertain. This CDR3 contains 12 residues. Germline V gives CDR1 LNHDA, CDR2 SQIVND (reference sequence). V was cut by 3 bases and J by 6 bases, with 9 bases left in between.